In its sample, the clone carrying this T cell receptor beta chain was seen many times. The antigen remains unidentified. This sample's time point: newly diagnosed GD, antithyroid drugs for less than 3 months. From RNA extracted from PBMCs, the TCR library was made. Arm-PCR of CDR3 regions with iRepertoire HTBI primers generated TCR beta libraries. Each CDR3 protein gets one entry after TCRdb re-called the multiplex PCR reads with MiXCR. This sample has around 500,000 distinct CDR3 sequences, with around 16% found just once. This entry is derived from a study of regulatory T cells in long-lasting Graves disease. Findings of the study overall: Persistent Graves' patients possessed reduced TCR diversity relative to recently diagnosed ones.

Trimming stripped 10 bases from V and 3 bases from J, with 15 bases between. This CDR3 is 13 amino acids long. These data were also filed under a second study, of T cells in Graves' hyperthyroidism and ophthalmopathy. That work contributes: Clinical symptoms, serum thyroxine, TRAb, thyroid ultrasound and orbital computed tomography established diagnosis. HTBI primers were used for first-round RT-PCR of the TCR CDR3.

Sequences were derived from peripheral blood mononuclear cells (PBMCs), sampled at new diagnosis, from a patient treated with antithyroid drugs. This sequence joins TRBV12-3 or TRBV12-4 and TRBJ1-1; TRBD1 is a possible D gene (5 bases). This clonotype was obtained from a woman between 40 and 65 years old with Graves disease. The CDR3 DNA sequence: TGTGCCACCCGACCGGGGGAGGACACTGAAGCTTTCTTT. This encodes CATRPGEDTEAFF.